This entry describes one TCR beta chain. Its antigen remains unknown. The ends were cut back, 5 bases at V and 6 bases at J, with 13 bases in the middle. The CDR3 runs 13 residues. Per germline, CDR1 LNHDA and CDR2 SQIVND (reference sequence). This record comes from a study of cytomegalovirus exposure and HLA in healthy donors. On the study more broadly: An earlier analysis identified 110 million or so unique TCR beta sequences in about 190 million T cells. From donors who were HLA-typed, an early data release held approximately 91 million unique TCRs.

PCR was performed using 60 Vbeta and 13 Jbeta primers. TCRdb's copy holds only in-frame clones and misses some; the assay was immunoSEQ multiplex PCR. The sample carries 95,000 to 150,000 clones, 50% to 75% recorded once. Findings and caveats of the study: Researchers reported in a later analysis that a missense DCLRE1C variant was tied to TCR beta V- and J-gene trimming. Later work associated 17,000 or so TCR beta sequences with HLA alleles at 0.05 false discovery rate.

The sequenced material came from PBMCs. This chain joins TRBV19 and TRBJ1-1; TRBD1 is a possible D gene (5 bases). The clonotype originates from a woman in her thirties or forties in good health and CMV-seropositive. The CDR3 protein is CASSPQGSAEAFF. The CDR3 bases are TGTGCCAGTAGTCCTCAGGGTTCGGCTGAAGCTTTCTTT.